Each of the 6 T cell receptor beta chains below was sequenced from the same sample in a study of blood T cell repertoires in COVID-19. Profiled with immunoSEQ multiplex PCR; TCRdb holds only in-frame clones, not every one. The repertoire consists of roughly 170,000 clones, with more than 75% occurring once and the leading ten covering approximately 12%. Sequencing used peripheral blood. Source of these receptors: a woman aged 65 to 85 with COVID-19, enrolled during active disease.

The chain has TRBV3-1 (or the pseudogene TRBV3-2) and TRBJ2-1; TRBD2 is a possible D gene (6 bases). Trimming cost V 1 base and J 5 bases, with 9 bases left between them. The CDR3 runs 14 residues. Germline V gives CDR1 LGHDT, CDR2 YNNKEL (reference sequence). As DNA, the CDR3 is TGTGCCAGCAGCCAAGCTAGCGCACACAATGAGCAGTTCTTC. Its protein product is CASSQASAHNEQFF.

The chain has TRBV3-1 (or the pseudogene TRBV3-2) and TRBJ2-3; the match to TRBD1 covers 8 bases. Germline CDR1 reads LGHDT; CDR2 reads YNNKEL (reference sequence). This CDR3 contains 16 residues. The V segment lost 0 bases and the J segment 4 bases; nucleotides outside the gene matches: 6. Written as DNA, the CDR3 is TGTGCCAGCAGCCAAGATCCGCCAGGGGGCGCAGATACGCAGTATTTT. Translating it yields CASSQDPPGGADTQYF.

This clone was counted once. This rearrangement joins TRBV2 to TRBJ1-4; 7 nucleotides agree with TRBD1. Per germline, CDR1 SNHLY and CDR2 FYNNEI. CDR3 length: 14 residues. V lost 9 bases to trimming and J lost 8 bases; unmatched junction nucleotides: 12. The CDR3 region has the DNA TGTGCCAGTGAATTAGGGGGCGCAGGGGAAAAACTGTTTTTT. It specifies CASELGGAGEKLFF.

The rearrangement joins TRBV29-1 to TRBJ2-5; D is perhaps TRBD2 (5 bases). The CDR3 spans 14 residues. Germline V gives CDR1 SQVTM, CDR2 ANQGSEA. V gave up 3 bases and J gave up 1 base, with 12 bases separating them. CDR3 in DNA: TGCAGCGTTGAGGTAGCGACGCTCCAAGAGACCCAGTACTTC. This encodes CSVEVATLQETQYF.

The chain recombines TRBV7-3 with TRBJ2-1; the D is unclear. CDR1 and CDR2 (germline): SGHTA, FQGTGA. This CDR3 comprises 14 residues. V was trimmed by 2 bases and J by 4 bases, leaving 9 bases between them. This CDR3 is CASSLGQNYNEQFF. As DNA, the CDR3 is TGTGCCAGCAGCTTAGGTCAGAATTACAATGAGCAGTTCTTC.

The V gene is TRBV5-4, the J gene TRBJ2-3, with 10 bases aligning to TRBD1. Unmatched junction bases numbered 11, after V lost 4 bases and J lost 3 bases. The CDR3 is 17 amino acids. Germline V gene sequence: CDR1 SGHNT, CDR2 YYREEE (reference sequence). CDR3 loop: CASSPRGGQGWTDTQYF. CDR3 in DNA: TGTGCCAGCAGCCCACGGGGGGGACAGGGGTGGACAGATACGCAGTATTTT.